A selection of T cell receptor beta chains follows, all from one sample in a study of HIV-infected patients and healthy controls. MiXCR, run by TCRdb on the 5' RACE reads, gives a single entry per CDR3 protein. The sample holds around 4,000 distinct CDR3 sequences, roughly 9% seen once. This material consisted of blood, taken during antiretroviral therapy. The receptors originated from an adult with HIV infection. CDR3s include the opening cysteine and the closing phenylalanine or tryptophan. Each record gives: V gene, D gene, J gene, clone size, CDR3 length, CDR3 protein, CDR3 DNA. The D gene is left open where the match is weak. Clone size appears in some rows only: once, few, many, or a class for an expanded clone.

TRBV12-3/TRBV12-4	TRBD1	TRBJ1-2	.	15	CASSLDGQGAVGYTF	TGTGCCAGCAGTTTGGACGGACAGGGGGCTGTGGGCTACACCTTC
TRBV5-1	.	TRBJ1-6	many	15	CASSLQTGQNSPLHF	TGCGCCAGCAGCTTGCAGACAGGACAAAATTCACCCCTCCACTTT
TRBV20-1	.	TRBJ2-5	few	12	CSATQSGETQYF	TGCAGTGCTACCCAGTCGGGAGAGACCCAGTACTTC
TRBV14	.	TRBJ2-5	many	15	CASSRKYGGMETQYF	TGTGCCAGCAGCCGAAAATATGGGGGAATGGAGACCCAGTACTTC
TRBV13	.	TRBJ2-3	many	13	CASSLQFTDTQYF	TGTGCCAGCAGCCTACAGTTCACAGATACGCAGTATTTT
TRBV12-3/TRBV12-4	.	TRBJ2-3	.	14	CASSFSSVTDTQYF	TGTGCCAGCAGTTTTTCCAGTGTCACAGATACGCAGTATTTT
TRBV7-2	TRBD2	TRBJ2-5	medium-sized	13	CASSSGLGETQYF	TGTGCCAGCAGCTCCGGACTAGGGGAGACCCAGTACTTC
TRBV19	.	TRBJ2-4	medium-sized	13	CASRPLDKNIQYF	TGTGCCAGTAGACCCCTCGACAAAAACATTCAGTACTTC
TRBV6-4	TRBD1	TRBJ2-2	medium-sized	18	CASSDTPPGQGGTGELFF	TGTGCCAGCAGTGATACTCCTCCGGGACAGGGGGGCACCGGGGAGCTGTTTTTT
TRBV6-6	.	TRBJ1-5	many	16	CASSYLADYSNQPQHF	TGTGCCAGCAGTTACTTGGCAGATTATAGCAATCAGCCCCAGCATTTT
TRBV18	.	TRBJ2-6	medium-sized	16	CASYESGGSGANVLTF	TGTGCCAGCTATGAATCTGGAGGCTCTGGGGCCAACGTCCTGACTTTC
TRBV5-5	.	TRBJ2-1	many	15	CASSFPWGSYNEQFF	TGTGCCAGCAGCTTCCCCTGGGGCTCCTACAATGAGCAGTTCTTC
TRBV7-2	.	TRBJ2-5	few	13	CASSAGIQETQYF	TGTGCCAGCAGCGCAGGGATTCAAGAGACCCAGTACTTC
TRBV6-5	.	TRBJ2-5	many	15	CASSYRRAGSETQYF	TGTGCCAGCAGTTATCGTCGGGCAGGGAGCGAGACCCAGTACTTC
TRBV20-1	TRBD2	TRBJ2-2	many	19	CSARDLNQSSGPNTGELFF	TGCAGTGCTAGAGACCTCAATCAGTCTAGCGGCCCGAACACCGGGGAGCTGTTTTTT
TRBV2	.	TRBJ2-3	few	15	CASSELSESTDTQYF	TGTGCCAGCAGTGAGTTATCGGAGAGCACAGATACGCAGTATTTT
TRBV12-3/TRBV12-4	.	TRBJ1-5	.	15	CASSWGSISNQPQHF	TGTGCCAGCAGTTGGGGCAGTATAAGCAATCAGCCCCAGCATTTT
TRBV7-3	TRBD2	TRBJ2-1	medium-sized	18	CASSLIAASGGEGNEQFF	TGTGCCAGCAGCTTAATAGCGGCTAGCGGGGGGGAGGGTAATGAGCAGTTCTTC
TRBV6-5	.	TRBJ2-7	medium-sized	12	CASRGTAYEQYF	TGTGCCAGCAGGGGGACGGCCTACGAGCAGTACTTC
TRBV13	TRBD2	TRBJ2-7	few	17	CASSTNSGGPIPDEQYF	TGTGCCAGCAGCACTAATAGCGGGGGGCCTATCCCGGACGAGCAGTACTTC
TRBV7-9	.	TRBJ2-3	many	13	CASSPASGGTQYF	TGTGCCAGCAGCCCGGCCAGCGGCGGCACGCAGTATTTT
TRBV5-1	.	TRBJ2-5	medium-sized	15	CASSTATGYQETQYF	TGCGCCAGCAGCACGGCTACAGGGTACCAAGAGACCCAGTACTTC
TRBV20-1	.	TRBJ2-5	medium-sized	15	CSARVLGPVQETQYF	TGCAGTGCTAGGGTCCTTGGGCCAGTCCAAGAGACCCAGTACTTC